These T cell receptor beta chains were read from a single sample in a study of blood T cells in healthy people across ages. TCRdb reprocessed the 5' RACE reads with MiXCR, giving one entry per CDR3 protein. The sample has 780,000 or so distinct CDR3 sequences, around 50% seen once; the top ten hold roughly 24%. The sample comprised blood. All receptors derive from a man in his forties in good health. Each CDR3 is given with its conserved first and last residue. The D gene is left open where the match is weak. The size entry is marked missing in some rows and otherwise reads once, few, many or a size class.

>.|TRBV10-2|TRBD2|18|TRBJ2-1
CASSERRLAGVGYNEQFF
TGCGCCAGCAGTGAACGCCGACTAGCGGGAGTGGGGTACAATGAGCAGTTCTTC
>few|TRBV5-6|TRBD1|15|TRBJ2-5
CASSLFTGGGETQYF
TGTGCCAGCAGCTTGTTTACAGGGGGCGGGGAGACCCAGTACTTC
>.|TRBV7-9|TRBD1|14|TRBJ2-3
CASSPFDREDTQYF
TGTGCCAGCAGTCCTTTTGACAGGGAAGATACGCAGTATTTT
>.|TRBV20-1|TRBD2|15|TRBJ2-1
CSARPSSGAYNEQFF
TGCAGTGCTAGACCCTCTAGCGGGGCTTACAATGAGCAGTTCTTC
>.|TRBV10-3|TRBD1|14|TRBJ2-7
CAVSVGQGTYEQYF
TGTGCCGTCAGTGTGGGACAGGGCACCTACGAGCAGTACTTC
>.|TRBV20-1|TRBD2|16|TRBJ2-5
CSARDPGTSIVGTQYF
TGCAGTGCTAGAGACCCCGGGACTAGCATAGTTGGGACCCAGTACTTC
>.|TRBV20-1|.|12|TRBJ1-2
CSAKVVGYGYTF
TGCAGTGCTAAGGTTGTTGGCTATGGCTACACCTTC
>.|TRBV3-1|.|15|TRBJ2-5
CASSQAGTSQETQYF
TGTGCCAGCAGCCAAGCCGGGACAAGTCAAGAGACCCAGTACTTC
>few|TRBV4-3|TRBD2|14|TRBJ2-7
CASSQNSGSYEQYF
TGCGCCAGCAGCCAAAATAGCGGGAGCTACGAGCAGTACTTC
>.|TRBV3-1|.|16|TRBJ2-7
CASSRKTGHPVGEQYF
TGTGCCAGCAGCCGAAAAACAGGGCATCCGGTGGGCGAGCAGTACTTC
>.|TRBV5-1|.|15|TRBJ1-5
CASSLDGQSNQPQHF
TGCGCCAGCAGCTTGGATGGACAAAGCAATCAGCCCCAGCATTTT
>few|TRBV6-1|.|15|TRBJ1-5
CASSTHRAGNQPQHF
TGTGCCAGCAGTACACACAGGGCTGGCAATCAGCCCCAGCATTTT
>once|TRBV27|.|15|TRBJ2-7
CASSLLGGSSYEQYF
TGTGCCAGCAGTTTATTGGGGGGTAGCTCCTACGAGCAGTACTTC
>.|TRBV4-3|TRBD1|15|TRBJ2-7
CASSQYRGPFYEQYF
TGCGCCAGCAGCCAATACAGGGGGCCGTTCTACGAGCAGTACTTC
>.|TRBV6-6|.|15|TRBJ2-3
CASSKEGQRTDTQYF
TGTGCCAGCAGCAAGGAGGGACAGAGAACAGATACGCAGTATTTT
>.|TRBV27|.|14|TRBJ1-2
CASSLQRGNYGYTF
TGTGCCAGCAGTCTGCAACGGGGAAACTATGGCTACACCTTC
>.|TRBV27|.|17|TRBJ2-5
CASSLDNQMGRSNEQYF
TGTGCCAGCAGTTTAGATAATCAAATGGGCCGGTCCAATGAGCAGTACTTC
>few|TRBV9|.|17|TRBJ2-4
CASSVDPRDGLMNIQYF
TGTGCCAGCAGCGTAGACCCCCGGGACGGCCTCATGAACATTCAGTACTTC
>few|TRBV7-2|.|15|TRBJ1-4
CASSFRPHKIGKLFF
TGTGCCAGCAGCTTCCGACCCCACAAGATCGGTAAACTGTTTTTT
>.|TRBV20-1|TRBD2|15|TRBJ2-7
CSAGKAAGVTGEQYF
TGCAGTGCTGGGAAGGCGGCGGGAGTAACGGGCGAGCAGTACTTC
>few|TRBV3-1|.|12|TRBJ2-1
CASSPTPGEQFF
TGTGCCAGCAGCCCAACGCCCGGCGAGCAGTTCTTC
>.|TRBV6-2/TRBV6-3|TRBD2|15|TRBJ2-7
CASSYSTAGTYEQYF
TGTGCCAGCAGTTACTCGACAGCGGGGACCTACGAGCAGTACTTC
>few|TRBV7-2|TRBD1|14|TRBJ1-2
CASKVGQGFYGYTF
TGTGCCAGCAAAGTGGGACAGGGTTTTTATGGCTACACCTTC
>.|TRBV12-5|.|14|TRBJ1-2
CASGTSGSNYGYTF
TGTGCTAGTGGAACCTCGGGCTCTAACTATGGCTACACCTTC
>.|TRBV3-1|TRBD2|16|TRBJ2-7
CASSLTTSGRTYEQYF
TGTGCCAGCAGCCTCACGACTAGCGGTCGCACCTACGAGCAGTACTTC
>many|TRBV4-1|TRBD1|16|TRBJ2-5
CASSQDGETGLETQYF
TGCGCCAGCAGCCAAGATGGAGAGACAGGGTTAGAGACCCAGTACTTC
>.|TRBV6-2/TRBV6-3|.|13|TRBJ2-3
CASTSSSIDTQYF
TGTGCCAGCACCTCATCCTCCATAGATACGCAGTATTTT
>.|TRBV14|TRBD1|18|TRBJ2-3
CASSRSPFRDRVLDTQYF
TGTGCCAGCAGCCGAAGCCCTTTCCGGGACAGGGTATTAGATACGCAGTATTTT
>few|TRBV20-1|.|14|TRBJ2-1
CSMGWASRDNEQFF
TGCAGTATGGGGTGGGCCTCAAGGGACAATGAGCAGTTCTTC
>few|TRBV10-3|TRBD1|13|TRBJ2-5
CAISAGGQETQYF
TGTGCCATCAGTGCAGGGGGCCAAGAGACCCAGTACTTC
>.|TRBV2|.|15|TRBJ1-5
CASSKGSFGNQPQHF
TGTGCCAGCAGTAAGGGGTCCTTCGGGAATCAGCCCCAGCATTTT
>few|TRBV29-1|.|20|TRBJ2-6
CSVGIWGGDTSLSGANVLTF
TGCAGCGTGGGGATCTGGGGGGGCGATACCTCCCTCTCTGGGGCCAACGTCCTGACTTTC
>.|TRBV28|.|13|TRBJ2-5
CVTHYDRKETQYF
TGTGTTACACATTATGACAGGAAAGAGACCCAGTACTTC
>few|TRBV3-1|TRBD1|16|TRBJ2-1
CASSHLGTGPVDEQFF
TGTGCCAGCAGCCACCTCGGGACAGGTCCCGTTGATGAGCAGTTCTTC
>.|TRBV7-3|.|14|TRBJ2-7
CASQTWVTPYEQYF
TGTGCCAGCCAGACCTGGGTTACCCCCTACGAGCAGTACTTC
>few|TRBV7-2|TRBD1|16|TRBJ1-2
CASSLDLIGTGNGYTF
TGTGCCAGCAGCTTAGATCTTATTGGGACAGGGAATGGCTACACCTTC